These 20 T cell receptor beta chains share one sample of origin, sequenced in a study of control samples from healthy donors and cancer patients. TCRdb's copy holds only in-frame clones and misses some; the assay was immunoSEQ multiplex PCR. The repertoire consists of 75,000 to 100,000 clones, with 82% occurring once and the leading ten covering roughly 2%. The sample was blood. The origin of the receptors is a man in his fifties or sixties in good health.

The gene calls are TRBV5-6 and TRBJ1-5, with D tentatively TRBD1 (5 bases). The germline V and J ends were trimmed by 5 bases and 4 bases, with 19 bases remaining between them. CDR3 size: 16 residues. The V gene's germline CDR1 is SGHDT and CDR2 YYEEEE. The CDR3 protein is CASSLRQGPSNQPQHF. DNA for the CDR3: TGTGCCAGCAGTTTGCGGCAGGGACCCAGTAATCAGCCCCAGCATTTT. Full variable domain (missing parts from reference TRBV5-6 and TRBJ1-5): DAGVTQSPTHLIKTRGQQVTLRCSPKSGHDTVSWYQQALGQGPQFIFQYYEEEERQRGNFPDRFSGHQFPNYSSELNVNALLLGDSALYLCASSLRQGPSNQPQHFGDGTRLSIL.

This clone was observed a handful of times. The rearrangement links TRBV9 to TRBJ2-2; D not resolved. The CDR3 covers 15 residues. Trimming removed 7 bases from V and 5 bases from J, with 18 bases in between. CDR1 and CDR2 (germline): SGDLS, YYNGEE. The CDR3 is CASGLGQGRTGELFF. DNA of the CDR3: TGTGCCAGCGGCTTAGGCCAAGGGCGGACCGGGGAGCTGTTTTTT.

The chain combines TRBV11-1 with TRBJ1-1; D is undetermined. The CDR3 has 12 amino acids. Trimming shortened V by 4 bases and J by 1 base, and 4 bases separated the two germline ends. Germline CDR1 is SGHAT and CDR2 is FQDESV (reference sequence). The CDR3 loop is CASSWRNTEAFF. For the CDR3, the DNA is TGTGCCAGCAGCTGGAGGAACACTGAAGCTTTCTTT. Using reference TRBV11-1 and TRBJ1-1 for the parts outside the CDR3, the full variable domain is EAEVAQSPRYKITEKSQAVAFWCDPISGHATLYWYRQILGQGPELLVQFQDESVVDDSQLPKDRFSAERLKGVDSTLKIQPAELGDSAMYLCASSWRNTEAFFGQGTRLTVV.

V gene TRBV11-2 combines with J gene TRBJ1-2, with D perhaps TRBD1 (5 bases). With 5 bases removed from V and 5 bases from J, the gap between germline ends came to 12 bases. The CDR3 is 13 amino acids. Germline CDR1 is SGHAT and CDR2 is FQNNGV. Here the CDR3 DNA reads TGTGCCAGCAGCCGGGACCGTTATTATGGCTACACCTTC. The encoded protein is CASSRDRYYGYTF. Together with reference TRBV11-2 and TRBJ1-2, the CDR3 gives the full variable domain: EAGVAQSPRYKIIEKRQSVAFWCNPISGHATLYWYQQILGQGPKLLIQFQNNGVVDDSQLPKDRFSAERLKGVDSTLKIQPAKLEDSAVYLCASSRDRYYGYTFGSGTRLTVV.

The V and J genes are TRBV7-6 and TRBJ1-2; no reliable D call. This CDR3 has 12 residues. Germline values: CDR1 SGHVS, CDR2 FNYEAQ. Trimming shortened V by 4 bases and J by 5 bases, and 8 bases separated the two germline ends. CDR3 nucleotide sequence: TGTGCCAGCAGCTCATACAAGTATGGCTACACCTTC. It is translated as CASSSYKYGYTF. The full variable domain, in which reference TRBV7-6 and TRBJ1-2 provide the parts outside the CDR3, is GAGVSQSPRYKVTKRGQDVALRCDPISGHVSLYWYRQALGQGPEFLTYFNYEAQQDKSGLPNDRFSAERPEGSISTLTIQRTEQRDSAMYRCASSSYKYGYTFGSGTRLTVV.

The chain uses TRBV10-3 and TRBJ2-7; the D call may be TRBD1 or TRBD2 (6 bases each). This CDR3 is built from 15 residues. V was pared by 5 bases and J by 1 base, with 15 bases between. Germline V gene data show CDR1 as ENHRY and CDR2 as SYGVKD. The CDR3, as DNA: TGTGCCATCAGTCCCCGGGGGCGAACGTCCTACGAGCAGTACTTC. It codes for CAISPRGRTSYEQYF.

V gene TRBV24-1 combines with J gene TRBJ2-3; 11 bases align to TRBD1. This CDR3 is built from 16 residues. J gave up 5 bases and V 5 bases, and 8 bases lay outside the gene matches. The germline CDR1 and CDR2 sequences are KGHDR and SFDVKD. The CDR3 coding sequence is TGTGCCACCAGTGCAGTCGGACAGGGGGCGAGAGATACGCAGTATTTT. Translated, it gives CATSAVGQGARDTQYF.

This clone was counted a single time. This chain connects TRBV6-5 to TRBJ1-4; TRBD1 aligns across 10 bases. Germline assignment: CDR1 MNHEY and CDR2 SVGAGI. V gave up 2 bases and J gave up 3 bases; unmatched junction bases: 0. The CDR3 spans 15 residues. In nucleotides, the CDR3 is TGTGCCAGCAGTTACGGGACAGGGGCTAATGAAAAACTGTTTTTT. Residues: CASSYGTGANEKLFF.

DNA for the CDR3: TGTGCCAGCAGCGTAGAGTATCATTCACCCCTCCACTTT. It translates to CASSVEYHSPLHF. The V and J genes are TRBV9 and TRBJ1-6; the D is unclear. Germline loops: CDR1 SGDLS, CDR2 YYNGEE. Trimming took off 0 bases at V and 8 bases at J, with 6 bases between the two ends. The CDR3 length is 13 residues.

This clone was found a few times. The chain couples TRBV5-5 to TRBJ2-1; TRBD1 matches 7 bases. Germline assignment: CDR1 SGHKS and CDR2 YYEKEE (reference sequence). The CDR3 length is 15 residues. Unmatched junction bases numbered 6, after V lost 4 bases and J lost 2 bases. The CDR3 spells CASSLRTGPYNEQFF. DNA of the CDR3: TGTGCCAGCAGCCTTAGGACAGGCCCCTACAATGAGCAGTTCTTC.

The chain uses TRBV5-4 and TRBJ2-1; TRBD2 might be the D (6 bases). The CDR3 has 14 amino acids. V shed 1 base and J shed 5 bases, with 10 bases lying between them. Germline loops: CDR1 SGHNT, CDR2 YYREEE (reference sequence). In nucleotides, the CDR3 is TGTGCCAGCAGCTTGTGGCTAGCGAACAATGAGCAGTTCTTC. This translates into CASSLWLANNEQFF.

The chain has TRBV18 and TRBJ2-7; no clear D gene. The CDR3 consists of 14 residues. Germline V gene sequence: CDR1 KGHSH, CDR2 LQKENI. V was clipped by 3 bases and J by 2 bases, with 11 bases between them. In nucleotides, the CDR3 is TGTGCCAGCTCACCGGTGACCGAAGCCTACGAGCAGTACTTC. Protein: CASSPVTEAYEQYF.

The V call is TRBV6-1, the J call TRBJ2-7; D gene uncertain. Trimming pared 2 bases from V and 5 bases from J, leaving 10 bases between. Germline V gene lookup returns CDR1 MNHNS and CDR2 SASEGT. This CDR3 has 13 residues. The CDR3 region is CASSELSVHEQYF. The DNA of the CDR3 is TGTGCCAGCAGTGAACTCTCGGTGCACGAGCAGTACTTC.

The V call is TRBV19, the J call TRBJ2-7; tentatively, D is TRBD1 or TRBD2 (5 bases each). The CDR3 covers 15 residues. The V end was cut by 3 bases, the J end by 1 base, with 13 bases between. Germline V gene lookup returns CDR1 LNHDA and CDR2 SQIVND (reference sequence). CDR3 sequence (DNA): TGTGCCAGTAGTATCGAAGAGGGGATTTCCTACGAGCAGTACTTC. This encodes CASSIEEGISYEQYF.

The chain has TRBV5-1 and TRBJ2-5; 7 bases fit TRBD1. Germline CDR1 reads SGHRS; CDR2 reads YFSETQ. The CDR3 consists of 15 residues. The trim removed 3 bases at V and 5 bases at J, leaving 10 bases unmatched. The CDR3 DNA is TGCGCCAGCAGCTCCCGGGACAGCGCCCCGGAGACCCAGTACTTC. Translation gives CASSSRDSAPETQYF. Filled out from reference TRBV5-1 and TRBJ2-5, the complete variable domain reads KAGVTQTPRYLIKTRGQQVTLSCSPISGHRSVSWYQQTPGQGLQFLFEYFSETQRNKGNFPGRFSGRQFSNSRSEMNVSTLELGDSALYLCASSSRDSAPETQYFGPGTRLLVL.

The CDR3 DNA reads TGTGCCACTAATCGCCGGGGATACACCGGGGAGCTGTTTTTT. It encodes CATNRRGYTGELFF. J is TRBJ2-2 and V is TRBV19; a possible D gene is TRBD2 (5 bases). Trimming cost V 10 bases and J 3 bases, with 15 bases left between them. From germline, CDR1 is LNHDA and CDR2 SQIVND (reference sequence). This CDR3 comprises 14 residues.

The rearrangement links TRBV5-1 to TRBJ2-7; D unresolved. Trimming removed 4 bases from V and 0 bases from J, with 8 bases in between. Germline V lookup: CDR1 SGHRS, CDR2 YFSETQ. The CDR3 is 13 amino acids. CDR3 DNA: TGCGCCAGCAGCCTGGGCATCTCCTACGAGCAGTACTTC. This gives the protein CASSLGISYEQYF.

This clone was detected only once. The chain uses TRBV18 and TRBJ1-1; D remains ambiguous. Looked up from germline, CDR1 is KGHSH and CDR2 is LQKENI. CDR3 size: 13 residues. V was cut by 3 bases and J by 3 bases, with 8 bases left in between. The CDR3 region has the DNA TGTGCCAGCTCACCTGAAAGGGACACTGAAGCTTTCTTT. It encodes CASSPERDTEAFF.

This chain links TRBV7-9 with TRBJ1-5; D might be TRBD1 (6 bases). The CDR3 is 13 amino acids. The V end lost 4 bases, the J end lost 6 bases, and 10 bases lay between the germline ends. Germline V gives CDR1 SEHNR, CDR2 FQNEAQ (reference sequence). The CDR3 DNA follows: TGTGCCAGCAGCTACGAAGGGGGTCAGCCCCAGCATTTT. It is translated as CASSYEGGQPQHF.

The chain recombines TRBV6-5 with TRBJ1-2, with D possibly being TRBD1 (5 bases). There are 13 residues in the CDR3. The germline V and J ends were trimmed by 6 bases and 8 bases, with 16 bases remaining between them. Germline CDR1 MNHEY, CDR2 SVGAGI. This chain's CDR3 is CASRGGGGEGYTF. The CDR3 nucleotides read TGTGCCAGCAGGGGGGGAGGCGGTGAGGGCTACACCTTC.